Below, 10 T cell receptor beta chains from the same sample are listed, as sequenced in a study of blood T cell repertoires in COVID-19. Sequencing used immunoSEQ multiplex PCR; TCRdb keeps in-frame clones, though not all of them. The repertoire holds 150,000 to 200,000 clones, around 90% seen once, with about 6.7% in the top ten. The sequencing sample was made of peripheral blood. The receptors were gathered from a man between 40 and 49 years old with acute or convalescent COVID-19.

CDR3: CASSLSNKNTEAFF. DNA for the CDR3: TGCGCCAGCAGCTTGAGTAACAAGAACACTGAAGCTTTCTTT. The V call is TRBV5-1, the J call TRBJ1-1; no clear D. The germline CDR1 and CDR2 sequences are SGHRS and YFSETQ. The CDR3 covers 14 residues. Trimming removed 1 base from V and 1 base from J, with 8 bases in between.

This clone was seen a single time. The chain carries TRBV19 and TRBJ2-7; 7 bases match TRBD1. Germline V lookup: CDR1 LNHDA, CDR2 SQIVND (reference sequence). J gave up 0 bases and V 3 bases, and 5 bases lay outside the gene matches. The CDR3 is 15 residues long. CDR3 bases: TGTGCCAGTAGTATGCTGGCAGGGGGCTCCTACGAGCAGTACTTC. Its protein product is CASSMLAGGSYEQYF.

This chain links TRBV7-6 with TRBJ1-1; D is unresolved. Trimming removed 0 bases at V and 3 bases at J, with 17 bases between. This CDR3 comprises 17 residues. CDR1 is SGHVS, CDR2 FNYEAQ, per germline. DNA of the CDR3: TGTGCCAGCAGCTTAGCAGGCAGGTCTCGGCGGGACACTGAAGCTTTCTTT. Translating it yields CASSLAGRSRRDTEAFF.

The chain carries TRBV29-1 and TRBJ2-5, with 12 positions matching TRBD2. Trimming took 6 bases from V and 3 from J; bases not matched to a gene: 8. This CDR3 is 15 amino acids long. Germline CDR1 and CDR2: SQVTM and ANQGSEA. CDR3 residues: CSVGPTSGGKETQYF. Written as DNA, the CDR3 is TGCAGCGTCGGCCCGACTAGCGGGGGAAAAGAGACCCAGTACTTC.

The chain is built from TRBV6-1 and TRBJ2-1, with 8 bases lining up with TRBD2. The CDR3 length is 14 residues. Germline V gene data show CDR1 as MNHNS and CDR2 as SASEGT. Germline trimming cut 3 bases from V and 12 bases from J; bases unmatched to any gene: 10. The CDR3 protein is CASSENFPGGRQFF. DNA for the CDR3: TGTGCCAGCAGTGAGAATTTCCCGGGGGGGCGGCAGTTCTTC.

The V gene is TRBV2, the J gene TRBJ1-5; unclear D gene. The germline CDR1 and CDR2 sequences are SNHLY and FYNNEI. Trimming shortened V by 8 bases and J by 0 bases, and 8 bases separated the two germline ends. CDR3 length equals 13 residues. CDR3 region: CASCRDSNQPQHF. The CDR3 nucleotides are TGTGCCAGCTGCCGGGATAGCAATCAGCCCCAGCATTTT.

About this clone: Distinct nucleotide sequences in the sample also encode this CDR3. This chain joins TRBV5-1 and TRBJ2-7; TRBD1 matches at 8 bases. CDR3 length: 14 residues. Germline V gene sequence: CDR1 SGHRS, CDR2 YFSETQ. With 4 bases clipped from V and 3 bases from J, the junction kept 6 bases outside the gene matches. The DNA for the CDR3 is TGCGCCAGCAGCCCTGGACAGGGCGGCTACGAGCAGTACTTC. Translating gives CASSPGQGGYEQYF.

The V gene is TRBV7-9, the J gene TRBJ2-1; the match to TRBD2 covers 16 bases. The CDR3 is 14 residues long. Germline V lookup: CDR1 SEHNR, CDR2 FQNEAQ (reference sequence). V trimming: 3 bases; J trimming: 16 bases; junction bases outside the gene matches: 6. The CDR3 DNA sequence: TGTGCCAGCAGCTTGGGACTAGCGGGGGGGCCCGTCTTCTTC. Its translation is CASSLGLAGGPVFF. Combining the CDR3 with reference TRBV7-9 and TRBJ2-1 gives the whole variable domain DTGVSQNPRHKITKRGQNVTFRCDPISEHNRLYWYRQTLGQGPEFLTYFQNEAQLEKSRLLSDRFSAERPKGSFSTLEIQRTEQGDSAMYLCASSLGLAGGPVFFGPGTRLTVL.

The chain's CDR3 is CASSFPQGQGRYEQYF. In DNA form, the CDR3 reads TGCGCCAGCAGCTTCCCGCAAGGACAGGGGCGGTACGAGCAGTACTTC. The chain carries TRBV5-1 and TRBJ2-7, with TRBD1 matching over 9 bases. Germline lookup yields CDR1 SGHRS and CDR2 YFSETQ. V lost 2 bases, J lost 4 bases, and 10 bases stayed unmatched. The CDR3 contains 16 residues.

The chain links TRBV6-5 to TRBJ2-6; no firm D call. Trimming took 8 bases from V and 1 from J, leaving 6 bases between them. CDR3 length: 13 amino acids. From germline, CDR1 is MNHEY and CDR2 SVGAGI. CDR3 nucleotide sequence: TGTGCCAGCCAAGCGTCTGGGGCCAACGTCCTGACTTTC. Its protein is CASQASGANVLTF.